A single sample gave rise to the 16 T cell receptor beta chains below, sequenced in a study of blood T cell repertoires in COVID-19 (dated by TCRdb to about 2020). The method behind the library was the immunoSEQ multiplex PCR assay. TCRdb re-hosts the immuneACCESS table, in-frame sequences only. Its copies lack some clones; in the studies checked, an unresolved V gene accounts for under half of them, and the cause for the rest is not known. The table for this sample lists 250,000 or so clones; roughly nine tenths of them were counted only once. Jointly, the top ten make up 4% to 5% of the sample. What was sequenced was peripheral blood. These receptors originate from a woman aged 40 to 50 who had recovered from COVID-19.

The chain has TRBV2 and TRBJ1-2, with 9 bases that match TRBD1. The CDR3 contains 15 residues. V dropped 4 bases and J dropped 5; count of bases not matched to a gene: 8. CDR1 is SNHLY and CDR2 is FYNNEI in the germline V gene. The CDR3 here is CASSATTTGGYGYTF. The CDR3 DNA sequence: TGTGCCAGCAGTGCTACCACGACAGGGGGATATGGCTACACCTTC.

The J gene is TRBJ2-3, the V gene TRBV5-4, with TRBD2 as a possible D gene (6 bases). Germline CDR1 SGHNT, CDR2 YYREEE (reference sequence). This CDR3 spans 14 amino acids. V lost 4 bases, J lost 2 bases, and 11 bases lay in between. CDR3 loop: CASSVRTTTDTQYF. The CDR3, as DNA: TGTGCCAGCAGCGTGAGGACTACCACAGATACGCAGTATTTT.

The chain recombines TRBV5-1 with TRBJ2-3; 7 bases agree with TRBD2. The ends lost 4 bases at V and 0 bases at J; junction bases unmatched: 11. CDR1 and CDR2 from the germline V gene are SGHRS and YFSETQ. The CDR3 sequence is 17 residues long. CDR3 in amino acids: CASSPAGWRGSTDTQYF. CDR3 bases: TGCGCCAGCAGCCCGGCGGGGTGGCGGGGGAGCACAGATACGCAGTATTTT.

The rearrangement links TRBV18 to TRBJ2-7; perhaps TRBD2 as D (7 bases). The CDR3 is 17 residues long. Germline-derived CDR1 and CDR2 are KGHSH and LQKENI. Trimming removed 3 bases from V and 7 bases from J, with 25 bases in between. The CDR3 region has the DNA TGTGCCAGCTCACCTTTGGGGGGCGGGGGTCCCTCTGGAGAGCAGTACTTC. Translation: CASSPLGGGGPSGEQYF.

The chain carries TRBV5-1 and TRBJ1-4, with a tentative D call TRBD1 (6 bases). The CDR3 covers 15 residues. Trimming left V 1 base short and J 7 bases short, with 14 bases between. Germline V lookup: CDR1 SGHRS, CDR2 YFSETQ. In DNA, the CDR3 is TGCGCCAGCAGCTTGTGGGGGGGCTTTAGTGAAAAACTGTTTTTT. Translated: CASSLWGGFSEKLFF.

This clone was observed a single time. CDR3 nucleotide sequence: TGCGCCAGCAGCCTAACTAGCGGGAGGGCCGGGGAGCAGTTCTTC. It is translated as CASSLTSGRAGEQFF. The chain couples TRBV5-1 to TRBJ2-1; 13 nucleotides agree with TRBD2. The CDR3 contains 15 residues. Germline CDR1 is SGHRS and CDR2 is YFSETQ. V lost 4 bases, J lost 10 bases, and 8 bases stayed unmatched.

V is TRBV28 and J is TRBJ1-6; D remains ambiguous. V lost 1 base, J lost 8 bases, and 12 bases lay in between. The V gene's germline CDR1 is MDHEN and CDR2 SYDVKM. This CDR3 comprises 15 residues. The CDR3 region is CASSLFHLYDSPLHF. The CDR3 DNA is TGTGCCAGCAGTTTATTCCACCTCTACGATTCACCCCTCCACTTT.

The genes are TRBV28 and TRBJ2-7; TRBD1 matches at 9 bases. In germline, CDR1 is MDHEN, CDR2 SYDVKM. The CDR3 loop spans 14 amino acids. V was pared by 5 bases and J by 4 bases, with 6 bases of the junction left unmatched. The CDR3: CASSHRGQGYEQYF. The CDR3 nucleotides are TGTGCCAGCAGTCACCGAGGACAGGGGTACGAGCAGTACTTC.

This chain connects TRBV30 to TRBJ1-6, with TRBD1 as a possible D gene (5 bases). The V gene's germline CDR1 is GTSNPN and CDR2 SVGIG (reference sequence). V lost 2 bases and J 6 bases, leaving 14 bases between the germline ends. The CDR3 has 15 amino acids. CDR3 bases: TGTGCCTGGAGTCCCTTCAGGGAGGGTAATTCACCCCTCCACTTT. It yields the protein CAWSPFREGNSPLHF. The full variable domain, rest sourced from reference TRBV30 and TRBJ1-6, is SQTIHQWPATLVQPVGSPLSLECTVEGTSNPNLYWYRQAAGRGLQLLFYSVGIGQISSEVPQNLSASRPQDRQFILSSKKLLLSDSGFYLCAWSPFREGNSPLHFGNGTRLTVT.

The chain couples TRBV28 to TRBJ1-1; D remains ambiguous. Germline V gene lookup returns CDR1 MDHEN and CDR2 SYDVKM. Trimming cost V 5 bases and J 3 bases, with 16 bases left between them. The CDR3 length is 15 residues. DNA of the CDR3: TGTGCCAGCAGTCCCTCGAAGCCGTTGGACACTGAAGCTTTCTTT. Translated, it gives CASSPSKPLDTEAFF.

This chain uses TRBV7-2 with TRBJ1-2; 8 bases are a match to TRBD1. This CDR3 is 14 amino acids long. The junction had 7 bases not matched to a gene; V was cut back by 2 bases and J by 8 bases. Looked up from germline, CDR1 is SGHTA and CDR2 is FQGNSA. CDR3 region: CASSLQGAYRGYTF. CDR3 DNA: TGTGCCAGCAGCTTACAGGGGGCGTATCGCGGCTACACCTTC.

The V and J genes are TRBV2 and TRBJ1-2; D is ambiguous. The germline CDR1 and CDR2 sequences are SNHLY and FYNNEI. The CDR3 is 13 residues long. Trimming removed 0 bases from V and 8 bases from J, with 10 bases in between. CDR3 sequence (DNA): TGTGCCAGCAGTGAAGCTGGGCTTGGAGGCTACACCTTC. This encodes CASSEAGLGGYTF.

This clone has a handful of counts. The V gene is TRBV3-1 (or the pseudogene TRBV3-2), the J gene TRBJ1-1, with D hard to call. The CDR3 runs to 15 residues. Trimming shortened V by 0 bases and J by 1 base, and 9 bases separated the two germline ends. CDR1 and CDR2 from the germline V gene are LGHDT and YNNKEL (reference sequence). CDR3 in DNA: TGTGCCAGCAGCCAAGATCTCCCGGGGAACACTGAAGCTTTCTTT. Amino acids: CASSQDLPGNTEAFF.

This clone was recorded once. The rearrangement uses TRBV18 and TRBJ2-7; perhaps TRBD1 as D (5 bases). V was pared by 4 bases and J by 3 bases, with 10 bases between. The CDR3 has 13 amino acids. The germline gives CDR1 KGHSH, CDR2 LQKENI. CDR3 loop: CASSLSRDYEQYF. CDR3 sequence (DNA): TGTGCCAGCTCACTGAGCAGGGACTACGAGCAGTACTTC.

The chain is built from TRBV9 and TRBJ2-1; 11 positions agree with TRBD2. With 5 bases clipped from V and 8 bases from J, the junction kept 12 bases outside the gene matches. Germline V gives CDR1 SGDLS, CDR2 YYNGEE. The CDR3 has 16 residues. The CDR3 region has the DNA TGTGCCAGCAGTCGAGGGACTAGCGGACCGGGGGATGAGCAGTTCTTC. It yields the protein CASSRGTSGPGDEQFF.

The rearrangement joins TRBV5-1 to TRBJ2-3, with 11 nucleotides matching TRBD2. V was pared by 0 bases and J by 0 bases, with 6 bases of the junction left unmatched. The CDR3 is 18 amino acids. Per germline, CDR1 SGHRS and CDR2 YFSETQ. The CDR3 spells CASSLGLAGLRSTDTQYF. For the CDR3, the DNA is TGCGCCAGCAGCTTGGGACTAGCGGGATTGCGGAGCACAGATACGCAGTATTTT.